Here is one T cell receptor (beta chain) with its context. Its target is not known. Different DNA sequences within this sample yield the same CDR3. Sequencing templates came from extracted RNA that was reverse transcribed into cDNA. Clones were sequenced by immunoSEQ multiplex PCR, and TCRdb holds only the in-frame ones, with some missing. The table lists 90,000 to 150,000 clones, about 50% of them singletons. The data are from a study of CD8+ T cells in alopecia areata. Looking at the study overall: Treated patients received oral tofacitinib, 5 to 10 mg twice daily. Overall study findings and caveats: Scalp sample sequencing also detects resident alphabeta T cells of normal skin.

Treatment: oral pan-JAK inhibitor, 5-10 mg twice daily. In alopecia areata patients, both lesional scalp punch biopsies and peripheral blood were collected. Sorting separated CD4+ and CD8+ T cells out of PBMCs. The CDR3 totals 11 residues. V was shortened by 4 bases and J by 2 bases, with 6 bases between the two germline ends. Germline V CDR1 and CDR2: SQVTM, ANQGSEA. The sample was CD4+ T cells sorted from blood, taken at week 4, from a patient treated with tofacitinib. The chain carries TRBV29-1 and TRBJ2-7; tentative D call: TRBD2 (6 bases). The source is a human donor with alopecia areata. CDR3 protein: CSVAGAYEQYF. The DNA of the CDR3 is TGCAGCGTTGCGGGAGCCTACGAGCAGTACTTC.